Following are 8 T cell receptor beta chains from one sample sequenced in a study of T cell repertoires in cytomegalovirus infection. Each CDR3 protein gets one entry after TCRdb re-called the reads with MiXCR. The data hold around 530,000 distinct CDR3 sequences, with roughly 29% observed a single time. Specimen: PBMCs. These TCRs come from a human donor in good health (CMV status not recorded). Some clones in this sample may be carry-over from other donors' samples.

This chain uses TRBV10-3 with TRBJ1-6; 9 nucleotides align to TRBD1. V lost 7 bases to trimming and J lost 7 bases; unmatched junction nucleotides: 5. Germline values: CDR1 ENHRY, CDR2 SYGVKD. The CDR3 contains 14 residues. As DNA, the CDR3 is TGTGCCATCAAGAGGACAGGGGAAAATTCACCCCTCCACTTT. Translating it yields CAIKRTGENSPLHF.

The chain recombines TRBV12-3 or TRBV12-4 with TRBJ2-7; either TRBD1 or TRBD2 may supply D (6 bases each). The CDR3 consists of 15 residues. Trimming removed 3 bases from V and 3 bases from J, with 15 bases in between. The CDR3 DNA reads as TGTGCCAGCAGTTTGGTAGGGGGGCAAATCTACGAGCAGTACTTC. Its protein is CASSLVGGQIYEQYF.

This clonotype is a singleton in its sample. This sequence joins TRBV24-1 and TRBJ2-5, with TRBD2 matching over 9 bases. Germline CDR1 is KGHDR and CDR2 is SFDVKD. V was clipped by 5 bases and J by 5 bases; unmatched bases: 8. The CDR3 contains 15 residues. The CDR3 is CATSVGSGRSETQYF. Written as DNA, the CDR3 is TGTGCCACCAGTGTTGGTAGCGGGAGATCGGAGACCCAGTACTTC.

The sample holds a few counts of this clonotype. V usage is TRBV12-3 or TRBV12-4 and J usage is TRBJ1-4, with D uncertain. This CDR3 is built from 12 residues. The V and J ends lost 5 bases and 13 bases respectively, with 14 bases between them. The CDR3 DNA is TGTGCCAGCAGTATTAGCGCCAAACCACTGTTTTTT. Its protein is CASSISAKPLFF.

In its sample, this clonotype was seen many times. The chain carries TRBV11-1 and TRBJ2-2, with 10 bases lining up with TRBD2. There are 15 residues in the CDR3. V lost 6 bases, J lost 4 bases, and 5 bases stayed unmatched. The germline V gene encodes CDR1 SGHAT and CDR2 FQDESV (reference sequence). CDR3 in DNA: TGTGCCAGCAGTTTATCTAGCGGGGGCACCGGGGAGCTGTTTTTT. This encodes CASSLSSGGTGELFF.

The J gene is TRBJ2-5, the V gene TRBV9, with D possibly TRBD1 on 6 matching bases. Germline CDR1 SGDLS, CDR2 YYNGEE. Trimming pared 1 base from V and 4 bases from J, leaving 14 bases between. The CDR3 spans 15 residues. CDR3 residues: CASSVRQGMRETQYF. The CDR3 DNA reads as TGTGCCAGCAGCGTACGGCAGGGGATGCGAGAGACCCAGTACTTC.

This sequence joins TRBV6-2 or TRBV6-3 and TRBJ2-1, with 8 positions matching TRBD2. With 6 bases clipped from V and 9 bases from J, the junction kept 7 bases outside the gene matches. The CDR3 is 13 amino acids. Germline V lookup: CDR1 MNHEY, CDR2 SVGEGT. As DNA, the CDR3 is TGTGCCAGCAGCACGGGACTAGTTTCTGAGCAGTTCTTC. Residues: CASSTGLVSEQFF.

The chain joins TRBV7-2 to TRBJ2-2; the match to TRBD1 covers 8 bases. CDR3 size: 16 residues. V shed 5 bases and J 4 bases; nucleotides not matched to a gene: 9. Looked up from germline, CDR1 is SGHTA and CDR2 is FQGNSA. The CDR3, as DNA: TGTGCCAGCAGCACCTCCCAGGGGGCGGCCACCGGGGAGCTGTTTTTT. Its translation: CASSTSQGAATGELFF. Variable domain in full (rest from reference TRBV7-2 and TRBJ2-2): GAGVSQSPSNKVTEKGKDVELRCDPISGHTALYWYRQSLGQGLEFLIYFQGNSAPDKSGLPSDRFSAERTGGSVSTLTIQRTQQEDSAVYLCASSTSQGAATGELFFGEGSRLTVL.